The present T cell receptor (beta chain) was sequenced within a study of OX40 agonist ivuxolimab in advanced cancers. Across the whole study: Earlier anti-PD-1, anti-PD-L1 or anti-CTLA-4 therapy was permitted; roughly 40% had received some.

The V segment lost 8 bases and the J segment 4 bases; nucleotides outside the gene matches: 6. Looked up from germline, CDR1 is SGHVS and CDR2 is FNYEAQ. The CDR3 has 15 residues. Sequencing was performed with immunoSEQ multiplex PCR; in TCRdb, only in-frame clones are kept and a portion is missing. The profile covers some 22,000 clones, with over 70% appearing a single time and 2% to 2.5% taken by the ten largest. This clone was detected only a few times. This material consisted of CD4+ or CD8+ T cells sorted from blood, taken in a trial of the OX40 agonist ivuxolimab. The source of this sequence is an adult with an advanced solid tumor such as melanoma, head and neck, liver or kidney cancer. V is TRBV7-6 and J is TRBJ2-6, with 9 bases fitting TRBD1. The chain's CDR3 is CASAAQGAGANVLTF. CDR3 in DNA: TGTGCCAGCGCTGCACAGGGGGCCGGGGCCAACGTCCTGACTTTC.